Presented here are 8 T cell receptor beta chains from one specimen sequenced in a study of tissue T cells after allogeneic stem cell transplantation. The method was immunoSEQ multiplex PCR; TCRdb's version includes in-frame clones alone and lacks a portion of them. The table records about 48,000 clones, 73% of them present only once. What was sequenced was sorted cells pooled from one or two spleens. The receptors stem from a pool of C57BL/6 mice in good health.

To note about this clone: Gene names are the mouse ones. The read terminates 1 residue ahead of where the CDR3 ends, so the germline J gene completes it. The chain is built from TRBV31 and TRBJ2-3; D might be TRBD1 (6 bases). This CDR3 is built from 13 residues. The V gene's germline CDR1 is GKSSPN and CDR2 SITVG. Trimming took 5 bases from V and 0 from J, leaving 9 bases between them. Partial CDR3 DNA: TGTGCCTGGTGGACAGCTAGTGCAGAAACGCTGTAT. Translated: CAWWTASAETLY. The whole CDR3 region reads CAWWTASAETLYF.

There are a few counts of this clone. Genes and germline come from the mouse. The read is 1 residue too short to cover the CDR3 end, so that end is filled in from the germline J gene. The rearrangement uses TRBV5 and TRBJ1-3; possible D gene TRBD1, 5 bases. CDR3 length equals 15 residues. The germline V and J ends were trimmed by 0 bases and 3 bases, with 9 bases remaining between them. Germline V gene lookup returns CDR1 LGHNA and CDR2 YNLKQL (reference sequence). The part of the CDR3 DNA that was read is TGTGCCAGCAGCCAAGACTCAGGGAGTGGAAATACGCTCTAT. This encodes CASSQDSGSGNTLY. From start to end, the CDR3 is CASSQDSGSGNTLYF.

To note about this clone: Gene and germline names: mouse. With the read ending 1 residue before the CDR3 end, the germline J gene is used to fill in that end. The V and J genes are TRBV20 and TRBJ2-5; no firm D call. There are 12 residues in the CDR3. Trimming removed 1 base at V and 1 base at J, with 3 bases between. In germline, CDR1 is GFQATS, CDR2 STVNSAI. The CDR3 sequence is CGARVYQDTQYF. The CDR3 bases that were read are TGTGGTGCTAGGGTCTACCAAGACACCCAGTAC.

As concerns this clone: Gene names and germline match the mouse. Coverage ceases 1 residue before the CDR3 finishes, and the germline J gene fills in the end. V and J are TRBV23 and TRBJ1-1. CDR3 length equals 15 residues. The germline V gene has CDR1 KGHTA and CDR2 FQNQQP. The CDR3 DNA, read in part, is TGCTCCAGCAGTCAATCGGGGCAGTCAAACACAGAAGTCTTC. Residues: CSSSQSGQSNTEVF. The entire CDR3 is CSSSQSGQSNTEVFF.

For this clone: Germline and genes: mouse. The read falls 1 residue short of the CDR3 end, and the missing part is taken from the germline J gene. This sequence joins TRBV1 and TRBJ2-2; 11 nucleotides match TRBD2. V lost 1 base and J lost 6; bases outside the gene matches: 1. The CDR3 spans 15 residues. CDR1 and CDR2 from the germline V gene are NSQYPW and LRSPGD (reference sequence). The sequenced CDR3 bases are TGCACCTGCAGTGCAGGACTGGGGGGGTCCGGGCAGCTCTAC. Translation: CTCSAGLGGSGQLY. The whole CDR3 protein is CTCSAGLGGSGQLYF.

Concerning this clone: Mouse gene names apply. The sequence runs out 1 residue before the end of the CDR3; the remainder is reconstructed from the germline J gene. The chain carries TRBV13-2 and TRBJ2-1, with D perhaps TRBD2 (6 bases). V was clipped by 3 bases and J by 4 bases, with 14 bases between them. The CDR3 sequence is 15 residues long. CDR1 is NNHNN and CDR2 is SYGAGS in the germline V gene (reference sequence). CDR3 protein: CASGGARDSYAEQFF. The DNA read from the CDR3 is TGTGCCAGCGGTGGAGCCCGGGACTCTTATGCTGAGCAGTTC.

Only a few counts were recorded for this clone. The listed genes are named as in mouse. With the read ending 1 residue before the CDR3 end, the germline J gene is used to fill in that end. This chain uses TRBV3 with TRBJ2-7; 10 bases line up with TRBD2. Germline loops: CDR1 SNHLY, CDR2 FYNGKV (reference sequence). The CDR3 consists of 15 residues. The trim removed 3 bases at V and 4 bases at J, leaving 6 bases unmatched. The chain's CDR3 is CASSLYWGGGYEQYF. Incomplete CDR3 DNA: TGTGCCAGCAGCTTGTACTGGGGGGGAGGATATGAACAGTAC.

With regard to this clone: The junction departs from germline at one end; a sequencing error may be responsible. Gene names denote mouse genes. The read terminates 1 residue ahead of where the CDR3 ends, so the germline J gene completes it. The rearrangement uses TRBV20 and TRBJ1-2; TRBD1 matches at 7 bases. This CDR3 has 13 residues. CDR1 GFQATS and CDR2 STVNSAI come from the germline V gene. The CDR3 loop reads CGAWDRSNSDYTF. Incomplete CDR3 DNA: TGTGGTGCTTGGGACAGATCAAACTCCGACTACACC. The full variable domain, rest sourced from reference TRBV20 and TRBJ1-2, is GALVYQYPRRTICKSGTSMRMECQAVGFQATSVAWYRQSPQKTFELIALSTVNSAIKYEQNFTQEKFPISHPNLSFSSMTVLNAYLEDRGLYLCGAWDRSNSDYTFGSGTRLLVI.